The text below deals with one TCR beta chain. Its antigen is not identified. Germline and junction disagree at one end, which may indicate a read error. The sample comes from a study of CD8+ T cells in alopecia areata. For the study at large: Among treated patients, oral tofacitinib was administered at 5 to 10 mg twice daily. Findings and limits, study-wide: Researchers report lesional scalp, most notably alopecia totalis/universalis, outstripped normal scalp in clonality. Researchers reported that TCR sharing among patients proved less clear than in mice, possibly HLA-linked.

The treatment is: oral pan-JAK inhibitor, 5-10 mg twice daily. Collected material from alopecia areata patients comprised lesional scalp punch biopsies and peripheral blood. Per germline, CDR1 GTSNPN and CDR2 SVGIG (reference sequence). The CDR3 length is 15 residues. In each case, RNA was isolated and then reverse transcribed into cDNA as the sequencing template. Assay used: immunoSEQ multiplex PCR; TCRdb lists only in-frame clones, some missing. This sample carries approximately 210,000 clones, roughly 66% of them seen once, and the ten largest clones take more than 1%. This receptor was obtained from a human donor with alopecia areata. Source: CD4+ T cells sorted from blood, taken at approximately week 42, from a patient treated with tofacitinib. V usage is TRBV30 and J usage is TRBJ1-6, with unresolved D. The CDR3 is CAWRALTLYTSPLHF. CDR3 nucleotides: TGTGCCTGGAGGGCGCTGACTCTCTATACTTCACCCCTCCACTTT.